Included here is one T cell receptor beta chain sequence, with context. Relative to the germline gene, one junction end is altered; a read error may explain this. Looked up from germline, CDR1 is MNHNS and CDR2 is SASEGT. This CDR3 comprises 13 residues. Three rounds of nested PCR, following a modified ARM-PCR protocol, produced the TCRbeta library. TCRdb ran MiXCR on the multiplex PCR reads and lists one entry per CDR3 protein. This repertoire shows tens of thousands of distinct CDR3 sequences, roughly 70% found once; its top ten account for around 16%. The template was RNA from unsorted bulk tissue. The sample belongs to a study of tumor and adjacent non-tumor tissue in lung cancer.

This TCR derives from a man aged 55-75 years with non-small cell lung cancer. The sample was lung tumor tissue. This chain joins TRBV6-1 and TRBJ2-3; D unclear. CDR3 DNA sequence: TGTGCTAGCAGTGAGACGGATAGGGATACGCAGTATTTT. Amino acid sequence: CASSETDRDTQYF.